This T cell receptor (beta chain) was profiled in a study of OX40 agonist ivuxolimab in advanced cancers. Study-level background: Patients with prior anti-PD-1, anti-PD-L1 or anti-CTLA-4 therapy were eligible; approximately 40% had some.

In its sample, this clone was seen once. Clones were sequenced by immunoSEQ multiplex PCR, and TCRdb holds only the in-frame ones, with some missing. The repertoire holds about 79,000 clones, with approximately 94% as singletons. This CDR3 has 16 residues. The germline CDR1 and CDR2 sequences are SGHRS and YFSETQ. V was clipped by 2 bases and J by 0 bases, with 14 bases between them. Specimen: CD4+ or CD8+ T cells sorted from blood, collected in a trial of the OX40 agonist ivuxolimab. J is TRBJ1-2 and V is TRBV5-1; TRBD1 might be the D (5 bases). The sequence derives from an adult with an advanced solid tumor such as melanoma, head and neck, liver or kidney cancer. The CDR3: CASSLWTSQSNYGYTF. CDR3 sequence (DNA): TGCGCCAGCAGCTTATGGACATCCCAATCTAACTATGGCTACACCTTC.